This T cell receptor (beta chain) is drawn from a study of T-cell memory formation after mild COVID-19. The overall study: There were largely donor-specific TCR clusters. Study-level points and caveats: Some responding clones appeared in pre-infection memory, suggesting cross-reactive memory joined.

This clonotype was seen a handful of times. Its matching antigen is unknown. TCRdb redid the calling of the 5' RACE reads with MiXCR, one entry per CDR3 protein. The table includes about 350,000 distinct CDR3 sequences, roughly 13% detected once. The V gene end was trimmed by 9 bases and the J gene end by 2 bases; junction bases not matched to a gene: 5. Germline V gives CDR1 SNHLY, CDR2 FYNNEI. The CDR3 sequence is 13 residues long. Sequenced input: PBMCs or a T cell subset sorted from them (not recorded which). This chain uses TRBV2 with TRBJ2-3, with 7 nucleotides matching TRBD2. This TCR was recovered from a man younger than 35 who had mild COVID-19 (a few samples of this study predate the infection). Cell type and time point are not known. CDR3 in amino acids: CASGGEYTDTQYF. CDR3 nucleotides: TGTGCCAGTGGGGGGGAATACACAGATACGCAGTATTTT.